These T cell receptor beta chains were read from a single sample in a study of blood T cell repertoires in COVID-19. Libraries were prepared by immunoSEQ multiplex PCR; TCRdb keeps only in-frame clonotypes and omits some of them. The table shows some 200,000 clones, with 85% to 95% occurring only once. The sequenced sample was peripheral blood. The receptors derive from a man aged 25-45 years with COVID-19, enrolled during active disease. The CDR3 runs from the conserved cysteine through the conserved F or W. A D gene is named only where the DNA matches it firmly. Size is omitted from some rows. Given values are once, few, many or a class for expanded clones.

13,TRBV3-1/TRBV3-2,TRBJ2-7,.,TRBD2,CASSPGLADEQYF,TGTGCCAGCAGCCCGGGACTAGCCGACGAGCAGTACTTC
15,TRBV2,TRBJ2-1,.,TRBD2,CASSDGLAGVSEQFF,TGTGCCAGCAGTGACGGGCTAGCGGGGGTCAGTGAGCAGTTCTTC
15,TRBV18,TRBJ2-3,.,TRBD2,CASSPRTSGKDTQYF,TGTGCCAGCTCACCCCGGACTAGTGGAAAAGATACGCAGTATTTT
14,TRBV27,TRBJ2-1,once,.,CASSPPGVWNEQFF,TGTGCCAGCAGTCCACCAGGCGTGTGGAATGAGCAGTTCTTC
15,TRBV19,TRBJ1-6,.,TRBD1,CASSPRGPYNSPLHF,TGTGCCAGTAGTCCTAGGGGGCCCTATAATTCACCCCTCCACTTT
15,TRBV15,TRBJ2-7,.,.,CATSREPPGSYEQYF,TGTGCCACCAGCAGAGAACCCCCGGGTTCCTACGAGCAGTACTTC
17,TRBV18,TRBJ1-3,.,.,CASSPEDGGYVGNTIYF,TGTGCCAGCTCACCAGAGGACGGAGGATATGTTGGAAACACCATATATTTT
13,TRBV5-4,TRBJ1-2,.,.,CASRRQEDYGYTF,TGTGCCAGCAGACGACAGGAGGACTATGGCTACACCTTC
18,TRBV7-6,TRBJ1-3,.,.,CASSLEPRQSVSGNTIYF,TGTGCCAGCAGCTTAGAGCCCCGACAGTCTGTCTCTGGAAACACCATATATTTT
16,TRBV7-2,TRBJ1-5,.,.,CASSLVTGYSNQPQHF,TGTGCCAGCAGCTTAGTGACGGGGTATAGCAATCAGCCCCAGCATTTT
13,TRBV12-3/TRBV12-4,TRBJ1-2,.,.,CASSFAGGPGYTF,TGTGCCAGCAGTTTCGCGGGAGGTCCTGGCTACACCTTC
12,TRBV6-5,TRBJ2-1,.,TRBD1,CASSTSGGWPFF,TGTGCCAGCAGTACCTCAGGGGGTTGGCCGTTCTTC
16,TRBV5-1,TRBJ2-1,.,TRBD1,CASSLAGTGGYNEQFF,TGCGCCAGCAGCTTGGCCGGGACAGGGGGCTACAATGAGCAGTTCTTC
15,TRBV7-2,TRBJ2-5,once,TRBD1,CASSLGDRGSQTQYF,TGTGCCAGCAGCTTAGGGGACAGGGGTTCGCAGACCCAGTACTTC
15,TRBV29-1,TRBJ1-5,.,TRBD1,CSVEVTGTGDQPQHF,TGCAGCGTTGAAGTAACCGGGACAGGTGATCAGCCCCAGCATTTT
13,TRBV5-1,TRBJ1-1,.,.,CASREGTNTEAFF,TGCGCCAGCAGGGAGGGGACGAACACTGAAGCTTTCTTT
13,TRBV3-1/TRBV3-2,TRBJ1-2,.,TRBD1,CASSQGRGDGYTF,TGTGCCAGCAGCCAGGGCAGGGGGGATGGCTACACCTTC
14,TRBV9,TRBJ1-1,.,.,CASSALVMNTEAFF,TGTGCCAGCAGCGCCCTAGTCATGAACACTGAAGCTTTCTTT
14,TRBV20-1,TRBJ2-5,.,.,CSASGRGQWETQYF,TGCAGTGCTAGTGGCAGGGGCCAATGGGAGACCCAGTACTTC
12,TRBV29-1,TRBJ1-2,.,.,CSAATYDYGYTF,TGCAGCGCCGCAACATACGACTATGGCTACACCTTC
14,TRBV15,TRBJ1-5,.,.,CATSRASRNQPQHF,TGTGCCACCAGCAGAGCCAGTCGCAATCAGCCCCAGCATTTT
16,TRBV3-1/TRBV3-2,TRBJ2-1,.,.,CASSPAGHPGRNEQFF,TGTGCCAGCAGCCCGGCCGGTCACCCGGGGAGGAATGAGCAGTTCTTC
14,TRBV28,TRBJ1-2,.,TRBD1,CASSSLTGNYGYTF,TGTGCCAGCAGTTCCCTGACAGGGAACTATGGCTACACCTTC
12,TRBV5-1,TRBJ1-6,once,TRBD1,CASGTESSPLHF,TGCGCCAGTGGGACAGAAAGTTCACCCCTCCACTTT
15,TRBV10-3,TRBJ2-5,.,TRBD2,CAISEEAGTQETQYF,TGTGCCATCAGTGAAGAAGCGGGGACCCAAGAGACCCAGTACTTC
14,TRBV6-5,TRBJ2-5,.,TRBD2,CASSTLAGGETQYF,TGTGCCAGCAGTACCCTAGCGGGGGGTGAGACCCAGTACTTC
15,TRBV6-5,TRBJ1-1,.,TRBD1,CASSSRQGLGTEAFF,TGTGCCAGCAGTTCCCGACAGGGACTAGGCACTGAAGCTTTCTTT
11,TRBV2,TRBJ2-1,.,.,CASTGGHEQFF,TGTGCCAGCACGGGGGGCCATGAGCAGTTCTTC
14,TRBV11-2,TRBJ1-2,.,TRBD1,CASSLAGGGYGYTF,TGTGCCAGCAGCTTAGCAGGGGGAGGCTATGGCTACACCTTC
16,TRBV5-6,TRBJ2-7,once,.,CASSLTVVDRRYEQYF,TGTGCCAGCAGCTTGACCGTAGTAGACAGGCGGTACGAGCAGTACTTC
14,TRBV19,TRBJ1-2,once,.,CASSIVYRNYGYTF,TGTGCCAGTAGTATAGTATACAGAAACTATGGCTACACCTTC
12,TRBV6-5,TRBJ2-5,.,.,CASAPSAETQYF,TGTGCCAGCGCACCTAGTGCAGAGACCCAGTACTTC
15,TRBV12-5,TRBJ1-4,.,.,CASGLGQLPNEKLFF,TGTGCTAGTGGTTTGGGACAGCTCCCTAATGAAAAACTGTTTTTT
14,TRBV6-5,TRBJ1-1,.,TRBD1,CASSYSTGQGEAFF,TGTGCCAGCAGTTACTCGACAGGGCAGGGTGAAGCTTTCTTT
12,TRBV12-5,TRBJ1-2,.,.,CASGLGGYGYTF,TGTGCTAGTGGTTTAGGAGGCTATGGCTACACCTTC
16,TRBV11-2,TRBJ2-7,few,TRBD2,CASSPRTSGGAGEQYF,TGTGCCAGCAGCCCCCGGACTAGCGGGGGGGCGGGGGAGCAGTACTTC
12,TRBV5-6,TRBJ1-2,.,TRBD1,CASSLGQGRYTF,TGTGCCAGCAGCTTGGGACAGGGTCGCTACACCTTC
13,TRBV6-5,TRBJ1-1,.,TRBD1,CASRGDRSTEAFF,TGTGCCAGCAGGGGGGACAGGAGCACTGAAGCTTTCTTT
12,TRBV11-2,TRBJ1-1,.,.,CASSGGGIEAFF,TGTGCCAGCAGCGGTGGAGGGATTGAAGCTTTCTTT
14,TRBV9,TRBJ2-3,.,.,CASTQSLFTDTQYF,TGTGCCAGCACCCAAAGCCTCTTCACAGATACGCAGTATTTT
14,TRBV19,TRBJ2-1,.,.,CASSSPDGKNEQFF,TGTGCCAGTAGTAGCCCAGACGGGAAGAATGAGCAGTTCTTC
14,TRBV10-3,TRBJ1-2,.,TRBD1,CAIRGQERGYGYTF,TGTGCCATCAGGGGACAGGAGAGGGGCTATGGCTACACCTTC
15,TRBV7-3,TRBJ2-3,.,.,CASSLNGRGRDTQYF,TGTGCCAGCAGCTTAAACGGCAGGGGTCGCGATACGCAGTATTTT
15,TRBV4-1,TRBJ1-5,.,TRBD1,CASSQGGGYNQPQHF,TGCGCCAGCAGCCAAGGAGGGGGCTACAATCAGCCCCAGCATTTT
15,TRBV19,TRBJ1-2,.,.,CASSPAGVGNYGYTF,TGTGCCAGTAGTCCCGCAGGGGTTGGTAACTATGGCTACACCTTC
13,TRBV5-1,TRBJ2-5,.,TRBD2,CASSFTGGETQYF,TGCGCCAGCAGCTTTACCGGGGGGGAGACCCAGTACTTC
13,TRBV6-6,TRBJ1-6,.,.,CASSRQDNSPLHF,TGTGCCAGCAGTCGGCAGGATAATTCACCCCTCCACTTT
14,TRBV7-9,TRBJ1-1,.,TRBD1,CASSQSQGASEAFF,TGTGCCAGCAGTCAATCACAGGGGGCGTCTGAAGCTTTCTTT
16,TRBV6-5,TRBJ2-2,.,TRBD2,CASSYAGGGYTGELFF,TGTGCCAGCAGTTATGCGGGGGGCGGGTACACCGGGGAGCTGTTTTTT
15,TRBV5-6,TRBJ2-3,.,.,CASSRRGIGTDTQYF,TGTGCCAGCAGCAGAAGGGGTATCGGCACAGATACGCAGTATTTT
15,TRBV5-4,TRBJ2-5,.,TRBD2,CASSLGRGEGETQYF,TGTGCCAGCAGCTTAGGGCGGGGGGAAGGAGAGACCCAGTACTTC
15,TRBV6-5,TRBJ2-2,.,TRBD2,CASRAGLGQTGELFF,TGTGCCAGCAGGGCAGGACTAGGGCAAACCGGGGAGCTGTTTTTT
15,TRBV7-3,TRBJ2-2,.,TRBD1,CASSPTGQRTGELFF,TGTGCCAGCAGCCCCACGGGACAGCGCACCGGGGAGCTGTTTTTT
17,TRBV23-1,TRBJ1-6,.,.,CASGGGAGSSYNSPLHF,TGCGCCAGCGGGGGAGGGGCGGGGAGCTCCTATAATTCACCCCTCCACTTT
15,TRBV4-1,TRBJ1-2,.,TRBD1,CASSQDIGTGVGYTF,TGCGCCAGCAGCCAAGATATCGGGACAGGGGTTGGCTACACCTTC
13,TRBV6-4,TRBJ1-1,.,.,CASSANRGTEAFF,TGTGCCAGCAGTGCAAATCGGGGGACTGAAGCTTTCTTT